This TCR beta chain is from a study of shared clonotypes between healthy human individuals. Overall study: CD4 naive and CD4 memory each took three plates per donor, while CD8 naive took two and CD8 memory one.

The deep-level immunoSEQ assay was used. In the sorted-subset replicate PCRs, roughly 210 ng DNA, 25,000 to 35,000 T cell genomes, was used. Method: immunoSEQ multiplex PCR; TCRdb's copy keeps in-frame clones and lacks some. The sample includes roughly 2,000,000 clones, 85% to 95% of them seen just once. CD8 cells regarded as naive lacked CD45RO, were positively chosen for CCR7, and omitted terminally differentiated effector memory CD45RA+ cells. The donor cohort consisted entirely of Caucasian adults residing in Nashville, Tennessee. This clone was detected only a few times. Looked up from germline, CDR1 is PRHDT and CDR2 is FYEKMQ (reference sequence). Trimming cost V 5 bases and J 6 bases, with 8 bases left between them. This CDR3 has 12 amino acids.

The sample taken for sequencing was naive CD8+ T cells from PBMCs. The sequence was collected from a man aged 18 to 35 in good health. Some clones in this sample may be carry-over from other donors' samples. The rearrangement joins TRBV13 to TRBJ1-5; D uncertain. CDR3 region: CASSREGQPQHF. CDR3 nucleotides: TGTGCCAGCAGCCGAGAAGGTCAGCCCCAGCATTTT.